The 15 T cell receptor beta chains presented below share a single source sample, sequenced in a study of technical replicates of blood from a few donors. Only in-frame clones appear in the TCRdb table, and some are missing; sequencing was by immunoSEQ multiplex PCR. The table has around 84,000 clones, about 92% seen once. Sequenced: T cells isolated from PBMCs. All receptors derive from a human donor in good health.

V is TRBV13 and J is TRBJ2-3; D unclear. The V gene's germline CDR1 is PRHDT and CDR2 FYEKMQ (reference sequence). The CDR3 has 15 residues. Trimming removed 5 bases at V and 1 base at J, with 13 bases between. As DNA, the CDR3 is TGTGCCAGCAGCCCTACTCAGGTCGGCACAGATACGCAGTATTTT. Its translation: CASSPTQVGTDTQYF.

This chain uses TRBV19 with TRBJ2-7, with 7 positions matching TRBD1. Germline CDR1 and CDR2: LNHDA and SQIVND (reference sequence). Trimming took 3 bases from V and 5 from J; bases not matched to a gene: 10. The CDR3 length is 15 residues. The CDR3 bases are TGTGCCAGTAGTATGATGGGACAGATCTATGACGAGCAGTACTTC. Translation: CASSMMGQIYDEQYF.

The CDR3: CASSAGTGHHSPLHF. The CDR3 DNA reads TGTGCCAGCAGTGCTGGGACAGGGCATCATTCACCCCTCCACTTT. V gene TRBV2 combines with J gene TRBJ1-6; 9 bases are a match to TRBD1. The J segment lost 8 bases and the V segment lost 4 bases, leaving 6 bases of the junction unmatched. The CDR3 loop spans 15 amino acids. CDR1 and CDR2 (germline): SNHLY, FYNNEI.

The chain is built from TRBV28 and TRBJ2-7; D is uncertain. The germline gives CDR1 MDHEN, CDR2 SYDVKM. The CDR3 consists of 12 residues. Trimming shortened V by 3 bases and J by 4 bases, and 7 bases separated the two germline ends. The CDR3 spells CASSFSVYEQYF. CDR3 in DNA: TGTGCCAGCAGTTTTTCTGTATACGAGCAGTACTTC.

The rearrangement joins TRBV6-4 to TRBJ1-3; maybe TRBD1 (5 bases). Looked up from germline, CDR1 is MRHNA and CDR2 is SNTAGT. Trimming cost V 4 bases and J 0 bases, with 16 bases left between them. CDR3 length: 17 amino acids. CDR3 coding DNA: TGTGCCAGCAGTGGGTGGGGGGTTACTGACTCTGGAAACACCATATATTTT. Amino acids: CASSGWGVTDSGNTIYF.

The chain joins TRBV19 to TRBJ1-6; possible D gene TRBD1, 5 bases. CDR3 length: 16 residues. Deletions cut 3 bases from V and 7 bases from J, with 16 bases between. Germline V gene sequence: CDR1 LNHDA, CDR2 SQIVND (reference sequence). The CDR3 DNA reads as TGTGCCAGTAGTATTTTCCCAGGGTCTCCGAATTCACCCCTCCACTTT. Protein product: CASSIFPGSPNSPLHF.

This clone was counted once. This sequence joins TRBV19 and TRBJ2-5, with TRBD2 identical over 12 bases. The trim removed 3 bases at V and 4 bases at J, leaving 12 bases unmatched. The CDR3 has 18 amino acids. CDR1 and CDR2 from the germline V gene are LNHDA and SQIVND (reference sequence). Here the CDR3 DNA reads TGTGCCAGTAGTATGGGGGCTCTAGCGGGAGGGCCGGGAGAGACCCAGTACTTC. Amino acid sequence: CASSMGALAGGPGETQYF.

V and J are TRBV28 and TRBJ2-3; 12 positions agree with TRBD2. The V segment lost 4 bases and the J segment 4 bases; nucleotides outside the gene matches: 3. CDR1 and CDR2 from the germline V gene are MDHEN and SYDVKM. The CDR3 is 15 residues long. CDR3 coding DNA: TGTGCCAGCAGTTCCCGACTAGCGGGGGCAGATACGCAGTATTTT. Its protein product is CASSSRLAGADTQYF.

V usage is TRBV27 and J usage is TRBJ1-5; D remains ambiguous. Trimming took 8 bases from V and 3 from J, leaving 8 bases between them. Per the germline V gene, CDR1 is MNHEY and CDR2 is SMNVEV (reference sequence). CDR3 length: 12 amino acids. DNA of the CDR3: TGTGCCAGCTCGGGGTTCAATCAGCCCCAGCATTTT. Translation: CASSGFNQPQHF.

This chain links TRBV7-6 with TRBJ2-1; 11 positions match TRBD1. Trimming cost V 4 bases and J 5 bases; bases outside gene matches: 4. This CDR3 is built from 15 residues. CDR1 is SGHVS, CDR2 FNYEAQ, per germline. CDR3 DNA: TGTGCCAGCAGCTCCGGGACAGGGGGAGACAATGAGCAGTTCTTC. Protein product: CASSSGTGGDNEQFF.

The CDR3 DNA follows: TGTGCCAGCAGCTTAGGGCCAGGGTATGGCTACACCTTC. Translation gives CASSLGPGYGYTF. The chain carries TRBV7-9 and TRBJ1-2, with D tentatively TRBD1 (5 bases). The V end lost 1 base, the J end lost 5 bases, and 8 bases lay between the germline ends. Germline loops: CDR1 SEHNR, CDR2 FQNEAQ (reference sequence). The CDR3 runs 13 residues.

This rearrangement joins TRBV19 to TRBJ1-2; maybe TRBD1 (5 bases). Germline V gives CDR1 LNHDA, CDR2 SQIVND (reference sequence). With 9 bases removed from V and 0 bases from J, the gap between germline ends came to 14 bases. The CDR3 is 14 amino acids. CDR3 loop: CASNRGMANYGYTF. CDR3 bases: TGTGCCAGCAATCGGGGGATGGCTAACTATGGCTACACCTTC.

The chain combines TRBV5-4 with TRBJ2-1, with 11 nucleotides matching TRBD2. The CDR3 runs to 15 residues. Trimming cost V 4 bases and J 6 bases; bases outside gene matches: 6. CDR1 and CDR2 (germline): SGHNT, YYREEE (reference sequence). CDR3 region: CASSPTGTSGNEQFF. CDR3 nucleotide sequence: TGTGCCAGCAGCCCCACTGGGACTAGCGGCAATGAGCAGTTCTTC.

This clone was seen only once. This chain links TRBV4-1 with TRBJ1-4; D gene ambiguous. V was shortened by 5 bases and J by 7 bases, with 20 bases between the two germline ends. Germline V gene sequence: CDR1 MGHRA, CDR2 YSYEKL. CDR3 length equals 16 residues. The CDR3 reads CASSTTLSEMGEKLFF. The CDR3 DNA reads TGCGCCAGCAGCACTACGCTCTCCGAAATGGGTGAAAAACTGTTTTTT.

Comment on this clone: The sample contains more than one DNA sequence encoding this CDR3. The chain joins TRBV5-1 to TRBJ2-3, with 8 bases aligning to TRBD1. There are 14 residues in the CDR3. V lost 4 bases and J lost 4; bases outside the gene matches: 5. Germline V gene lookup returns CDR1 SGHRS and CDR2 YFSETQ. DNA of the CDR3: TGCGCCAGCAGCCTTGGACAGGGAGCAGATACGCAGTATTTT. It specifies CASSLGQGADTQYF.